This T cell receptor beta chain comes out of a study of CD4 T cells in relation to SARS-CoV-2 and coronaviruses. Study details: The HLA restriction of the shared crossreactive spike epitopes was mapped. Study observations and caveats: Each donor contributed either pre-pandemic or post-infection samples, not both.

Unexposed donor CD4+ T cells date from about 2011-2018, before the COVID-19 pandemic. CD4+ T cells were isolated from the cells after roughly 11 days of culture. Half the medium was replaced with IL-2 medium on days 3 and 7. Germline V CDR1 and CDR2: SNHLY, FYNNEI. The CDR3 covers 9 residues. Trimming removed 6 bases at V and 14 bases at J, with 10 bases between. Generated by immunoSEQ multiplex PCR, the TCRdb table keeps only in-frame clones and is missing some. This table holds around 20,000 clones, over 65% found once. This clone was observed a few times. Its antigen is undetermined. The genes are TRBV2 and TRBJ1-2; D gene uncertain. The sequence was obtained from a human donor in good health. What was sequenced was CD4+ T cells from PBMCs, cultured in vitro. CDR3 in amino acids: CASSPVITF. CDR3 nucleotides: TGTGCCAGCAGCCCCGTTATAACCTTC.